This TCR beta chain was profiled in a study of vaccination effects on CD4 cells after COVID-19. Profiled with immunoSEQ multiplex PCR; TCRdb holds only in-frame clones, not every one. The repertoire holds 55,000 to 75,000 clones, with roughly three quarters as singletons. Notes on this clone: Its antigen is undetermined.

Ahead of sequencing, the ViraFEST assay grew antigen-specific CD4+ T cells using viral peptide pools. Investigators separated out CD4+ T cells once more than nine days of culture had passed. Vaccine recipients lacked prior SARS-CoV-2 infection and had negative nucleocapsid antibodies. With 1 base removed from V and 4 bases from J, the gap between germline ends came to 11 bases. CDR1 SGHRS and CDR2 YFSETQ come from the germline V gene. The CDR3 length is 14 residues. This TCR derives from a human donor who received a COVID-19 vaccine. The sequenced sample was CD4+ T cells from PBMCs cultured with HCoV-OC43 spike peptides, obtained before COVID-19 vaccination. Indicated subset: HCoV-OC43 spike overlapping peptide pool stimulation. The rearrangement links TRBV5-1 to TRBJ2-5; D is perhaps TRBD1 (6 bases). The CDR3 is CASSLLQGLETQYF. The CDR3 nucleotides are TGCGCCAGCAGCTTGTTACAGGGTCTAGAGACCCAGTACTTC.